The 17 T cell receptor beta chains below come from one sample, sequenced in a study of T cells in Graves' hyperthyroidism and ophthalmopathy. RNA transcripts gave rise to amplified TCR beta CDR3 regions. TCR CDR3 regions were first amplified by RT-PCR with HTBI primers. Each CDR3 protein gets one entry after TCRdb re-called the multiplex PCR reads with MiXCR. The sample holds 700,000 or so distinct CDR3 sequences, around 13% seen once. Sequenced: blood. These receptor sequences come from a woman aged 50 to 65 with Graves' ophthalmopathy.

The J gene is TRBJ2-7, the V gene TRBV5-4, with 12 positions matching TRBD2. Germline V lookup: CDR1 SGHNT, CDR2 YYREEE (reference sequence). V trimming: 4 bases; J trimming: 2 bases; junction bases outside the gene matches: 4. There are 15 residues in the CDR3. CDR3: CASSDGLAGTYEQYF. The CDR3 coding sequence is TGTGCCAGCAGCGACGGACTAGCGGGAACCTACGAGCAGTACTTC.

This clonotype turned up a few times. This chain joins TRBV9 and TRBJ2-2, with D perhaps TRBD1 (6 bases). Trimming took off 4 bases at V and 3 bases at J, with 16 bases between the two ends. The CDR3 is made up of 16 amino acids. CDR1 and CDR2 from the germline V gene are SGDLS and YYNGEE. CDR3 nucleotides: TGTGCCAGCAGCTCCCCGGCAGGGGCAGACACCGGGGAGCTGTTTTTT. Amino acid sequence: CASSSPAGADTGELFF.

The chain couples TRBV9 to TRBJ1-3, with 7 bases aligning to TRBD1. The CDR3 has 16 residues. Germline CDR1 SGDLS, CDR2 YYNGEE. J was trimmed by 0 bases and V by 0 bases; bases with no gene match: 3. Written as DNA, the CDR3 is TGTGCCAGCAGCGTAGTATCAGGGGGCTCTGGAAACACCATATATTTT. Its protein is CASSVVSGGSGNTIYF.

This clonotype was counted many times. The V gene is TRBV20-1, the J gene TRBJ2-5, with 7 bases aligning to TRBD2. The germline gives CDR1 DFQATT, CDR2 SNEGSKA (reference sequence). The V and J ends lost 0 bases and 1 base, in that order; junction bases with no gene match: 11. The CDR3 loop spans 17 amino acids. In nucleotides, the CDR3 is TGCAGTGCTAGAGATCGAGCGGGGCTAGCTGCCCAAGAGACCCAGTACTTC. It codes for CSARDRAGLAAQETQYF.

This clonotype was recorded at least ten times. This chain connects TRBV20-1 to TRBJ1-2, with 9 bases aligning to TRBD1. The CDR3 spans 18 residues. CDR1 and CDR2 from the germline V gene are DFQATT and SNEGSKA (reference sequence). V shed 0 bases, J shed 0 bases, and the junction held 11 bases outside the gene matches. DNA of the CDR3: TGCAGTGCTAGAGATTGGGACAGGGTAAACTCGGCTAACTATGGCTACACCTTC. As protein: CSARDWDRVNSANYGYTF.

J is TRBJ2-5 and V is TRBV7-9, with D uncertain. This CDR3 is built from 14 residues. The germline CDR1 and CDR2 sequences are SEHNR and FQNEAQ (reference sequence). Trimming took 7 bases from V and 2 from J, leaving 14 bases between them. The CDR3 DNA reads as TGTGCCAGCAATACAAACACATTACAAGAGACCCAGTACTTC. As protein: CASNTNTLQETQYF.

This clonotype was counted ten times or more. The chain combines TRBV19 with TRBJ2-7, with 8 bases fitting TRBD2. With V trimmed by 3 bases and J by 4 bases, 5 bases remained unmatched. The germline CDR1 and CDR2 sequences are LNHDA and SQIVND (reference sequence). This CDR3 has 14 residues. CDR3 region: CASSISAGVYEQYF. In nucleotides, the CDR3 is TGTGCCAGTAGTATCTCAGCGGGAGTTTACGAGCAGTACTTC.

This clonotype was recorded many times. This sequence joins TRBV7-2 and TRBJ1-4, with a tentative D call TRBD1 (6 bases). This CDR3 has 15 amino acids. V lost 7 bases and J 3 bases, leaving 15 bases between the germline ends. Per germline, CDR1 SGHTA and CDR2 FQGNSA. CDR3 DNA: TGTGCCAGCAAAAAACTGACAGGTTCTAATGAAAAACTGTTTTTT. Protein sequence: CASKKLTGSNEKLFF. The whole variable domain, remainder taken from reference TRBV7-2 and TRBJ1-4, is GAGVSQSPSNKVTEKGKDVELRCDPISGHTALYWYRQSLGQGLEFLIYFQGNSAPDKSGLPSDRFSAERTGGSVSTLTIQRTQQEDSAVYLCASKKLTGSNEKLFFGSGTQLSVL.

This chain connects TRBV5-5 to TRBJ2-7; 10 bases map to TRBD1. The length of the CDR3 is 15 residues. After removal of 5 bases from V and 2 bases from J, the junction contained 7 bases not matched to a gene. Germline CDR1 is SGHKS and CDR2 is YYEKEE (reference sequence). The CDR3 bases are TGTGCCAGCAGAGTTGACAGGGGGCTTCCCTACGAGCAGTACTTC. Translation gives CASRVDRGLPYEQYF.

In its sample, this clonotype was seen many times. This chain uses TRBV3-1 with TRBJ2-1, with D possibly TRBD2 on 6 matching bases. Per the germline V gene, CDR1 is LGHDT and CDR2 is YNNKEL (reference sequence). The CDR3 is 14 amino acids. V lost 3 bases and J lost 4, with 10 bases in between. CDR3 sequence (DNA): TGTGCCAGCAGCCATTACGGGGGTTACAATGAGCAGTTCTTC. Translation gives CASSHYGGYNEQFF.

This clonotype was picked up many times. The rearrangement joins TRBV2 to TRBJ2-7, with D hard to call. This CDR3 region has 11 residues. V shed 8 bases and J shed 3 bases, with 8 bases lying between them. CDR1 and CDR2 (germline): SNHLY, FYNNEI. The CDR3 here is CASWLDYEQYF. The DNA for the CDR3 is TGTGCCAGCTGGCTAGACTACGAGCAGTACTTC.

This clonotype showed up many times. This chain connects TRBV27 to TRBJ2-2, with 8 bases fitting TRBD2. The CDR3 covers 15 residues. V gave up 7 bases and J gave up 5 bases; unmatched junction bases: 9. The germline gives CDR1 MNHEY, CDR2 SMNVEV (reference sequence). CDR3 amino acids: CASTLTSDVTGELFF. The CDR3 DNA is TGTGCCAGCACCTTGACTAGCGATGTAACCGGGGAGCTGTTTTTT.

CDR3 sequence (DNA): TGCGCCAGCAGCCCAGTTCCCGGGGCGGTCCCTGAAGAGCAGTACTTC. This translates into CASSPVPGAVPEEQYF. The V and J genes are TRBV4-1 and TRBJ2-7; possibly TRBD1 or TRBD2 for D (5 bases each). Germline values: CDR1 MGHRA, CDR2 YSYEKL. The V and J ends lost 4 bases and 7 bases respectively, with 23 bases between them. The CDR3 covers 16 residues.

Turning to this clonotype: The junction differs from germline at one of its ends, possibly a read error. The gene calls are TRBV20-1 and TRBJ2-1, with D tentatively TRBD1 or TRBD2 (5 bases each). CDR1 and CDR2 from the germline V gene are DFQATT and SNEGSKA (reference sequence). The CDR3 runs to 11 residues. As DNA, the CDR3 is TGCGGTGCTACGGGACGGAGTGAGCAGTTCTTC. It specifies CGATGRSEQFF.

This clonotype was seen many times. The chain is built from TRBV28 and TRBJ2-1, with D perhaps matching TRBD1 or TRBD2 (5 bases each). Trimming removed 6 bases from V and 2 bases from J, with 14 bases in between. This CDR3 region has 15 residues. Germline V gene lookup returns CDR1 MDHEN and CDR2 SYDVKM. Written as DNA, the CDR3 is TGTGCCAGCAGGCAACTAGAAGGGGCCTACAATGAGCAGTTCTTC. This translates into CASRQLEGAYNEQFF.

The sample holds a few counts of this clonotype. V gene TRBV7-9 combines with J gene TRBJ1-6, with D maybe TRBD1 (5 bases). Trimming left V 5 bases short and J 12 bases short, with 11 bases between. This CDR3 has 12 residues. Germline CDR1 reads SEHNR; CDR2 reads FQNEAQ (reference sequence). DNA of the CDR3: TGTGCCAGCAGCGCAGCGGGGGGACCCCTCCACTTT. It encodes CASSAAGGPLHF.

V usage is TRBV19 and J usage is TRBJ2-5, with D perhaps matching TRBD2 (5 bases). V lost 5 bases to trimming and J lost 0 bases, with 13 bases between them. This CDR3 region has 15 residues. CDR1 is LNHDA, CDR2 SQIVND, per germline (reference sequence). The DNA of the CDR3 is TGTGCCAGTAGTCCCGGACTCGACTACCAAGAGACCCAGTACTTC. This gives the protein CASSPGLDYQETQYF.